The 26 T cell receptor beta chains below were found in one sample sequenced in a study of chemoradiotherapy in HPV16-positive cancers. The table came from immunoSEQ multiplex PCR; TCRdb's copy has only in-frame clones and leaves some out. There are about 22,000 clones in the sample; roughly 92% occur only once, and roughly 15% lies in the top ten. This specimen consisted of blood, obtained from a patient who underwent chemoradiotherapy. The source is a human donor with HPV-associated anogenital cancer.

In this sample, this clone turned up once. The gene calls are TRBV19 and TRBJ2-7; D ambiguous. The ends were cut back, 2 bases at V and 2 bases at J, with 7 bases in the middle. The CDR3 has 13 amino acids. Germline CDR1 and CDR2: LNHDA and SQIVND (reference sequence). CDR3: CASSIKETYEQYF. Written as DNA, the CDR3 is TGTGCCAGTAGTATAAAGGAGACCTACGAGCAGTACTTC.

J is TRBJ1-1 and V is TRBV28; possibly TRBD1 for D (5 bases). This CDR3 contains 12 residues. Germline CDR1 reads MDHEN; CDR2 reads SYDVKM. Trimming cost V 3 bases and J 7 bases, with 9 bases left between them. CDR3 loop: CASSFMRGEAFF. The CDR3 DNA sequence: TGTGCCAGCAGTTTTATGAGGGGTGAAGCTTTCTTT.

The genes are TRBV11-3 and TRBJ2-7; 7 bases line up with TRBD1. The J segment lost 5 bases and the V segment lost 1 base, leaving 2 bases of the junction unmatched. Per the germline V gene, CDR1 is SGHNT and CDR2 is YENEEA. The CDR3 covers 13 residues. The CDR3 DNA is TGTGCCAGCAGCTTAGGAGGGGGCAACGAGCAGTACTTC. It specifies CASSLGGGNEQYF.

CDR3 protein: CAISDSLGNEQFF. The CDR3 DNA is TGTGCCATCAGCGACTCACTAGGCAATGAGCAGTTCTTC. The chain couples TRBV10-3 to TRBJ2-1; tentative D call: TRBD2 (5 bases). V lost 6 bases, J lost 6 bases, and 12 bases lay in between. The germline V gene has CDR1 ENHRY and CDR2 SYGVKD. CDR3 size: 13 residues.

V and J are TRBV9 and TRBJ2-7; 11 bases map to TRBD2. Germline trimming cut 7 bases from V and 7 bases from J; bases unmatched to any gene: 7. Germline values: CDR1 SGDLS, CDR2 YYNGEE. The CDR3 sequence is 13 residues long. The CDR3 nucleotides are TGTGCCAGCTCGGCACTAGCGGGAGTTGAGCAGTACTTC. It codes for CASSALAGVEQYF.

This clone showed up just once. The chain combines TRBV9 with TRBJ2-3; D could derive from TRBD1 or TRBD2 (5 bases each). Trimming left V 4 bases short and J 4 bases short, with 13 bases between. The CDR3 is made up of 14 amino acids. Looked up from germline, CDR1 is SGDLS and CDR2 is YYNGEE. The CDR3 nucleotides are TGTGCCAGCAGCCCTCGGGGACGGTCAGATACGCAGTATTTT. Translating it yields CASSPRGRSDTQYF. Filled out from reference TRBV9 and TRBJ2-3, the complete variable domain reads DSGVTQTPKHLITATGQRVTLRCSPRSGDLSVYWYQQSLDQGLQFLIQYYNGEERAKGNILERFSAQQFPDLHSELNLSSLELGDSALYFCASSPRGRSDTQYFGPGTRLTVL.

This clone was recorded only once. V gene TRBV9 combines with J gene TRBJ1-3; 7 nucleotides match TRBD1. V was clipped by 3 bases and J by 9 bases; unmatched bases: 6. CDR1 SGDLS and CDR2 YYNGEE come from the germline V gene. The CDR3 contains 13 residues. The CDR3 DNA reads TGTGCCAGCAGCGCGGATCAGGGGGTCACCATATATTTT. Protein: CASSADQGVTIYF.

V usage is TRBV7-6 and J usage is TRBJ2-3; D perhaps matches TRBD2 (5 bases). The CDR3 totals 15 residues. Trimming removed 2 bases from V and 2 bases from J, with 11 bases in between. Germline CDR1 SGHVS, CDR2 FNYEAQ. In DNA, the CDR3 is TGTGCCAGCAGCTTAATCACTAGTAACACAGATACGCAGTATTTT. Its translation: CASSLITSNTDTQYF. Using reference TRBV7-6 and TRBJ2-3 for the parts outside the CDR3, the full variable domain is GAGVSQSPRYKVTKRGQDVALRCDPISGHVSLYWYRQALGQGPEFLTYFNYEAQQDKSGLPNDRFSAERPEGSISTLTIQRTEQRDSAMYRCASSLITSNTDTQYFGPGTRLTVL.

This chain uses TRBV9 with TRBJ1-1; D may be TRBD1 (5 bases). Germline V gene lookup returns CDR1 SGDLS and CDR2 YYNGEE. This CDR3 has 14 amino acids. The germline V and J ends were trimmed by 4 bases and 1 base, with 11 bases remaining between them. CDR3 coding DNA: TGTGCCAGCAGCCTGCGCGGGGGGAACACTGAAGCTTTCTTT. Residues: CASSLRGGNTEAFF.

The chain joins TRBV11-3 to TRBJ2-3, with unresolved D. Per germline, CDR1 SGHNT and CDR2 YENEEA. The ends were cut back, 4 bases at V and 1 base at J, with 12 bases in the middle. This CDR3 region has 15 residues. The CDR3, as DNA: TGTGCCAGCAGCTCAGGCCGGATGGGCACAGATACGCAGTATTTT. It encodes CASSSGRMGTDTQYF.

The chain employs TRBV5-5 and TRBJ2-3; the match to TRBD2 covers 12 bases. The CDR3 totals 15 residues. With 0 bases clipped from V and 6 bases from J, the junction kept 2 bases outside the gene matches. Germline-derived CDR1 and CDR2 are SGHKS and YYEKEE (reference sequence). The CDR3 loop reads CASSLGLAGADTQYF. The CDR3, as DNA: TGTGCCAGCAGCTTGGGACTAGCGGGAGCGGATACGCAGTATTTT.

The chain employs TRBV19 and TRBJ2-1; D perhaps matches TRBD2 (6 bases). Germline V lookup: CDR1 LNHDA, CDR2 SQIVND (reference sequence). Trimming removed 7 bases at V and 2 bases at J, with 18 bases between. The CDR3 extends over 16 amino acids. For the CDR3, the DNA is TGTGCCAGTAATCTCTTGGGGCGGGACCCCTACAATGAGCAGTTCTTC. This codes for CASNLLGRDPYNEQFF.

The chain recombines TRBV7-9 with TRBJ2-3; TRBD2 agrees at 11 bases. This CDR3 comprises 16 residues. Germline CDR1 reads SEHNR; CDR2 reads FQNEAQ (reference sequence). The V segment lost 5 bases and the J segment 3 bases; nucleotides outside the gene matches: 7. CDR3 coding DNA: TGTGCCAGCAGCGCGACCACTAGCGGGAGAACAGATACGCAGTATTTT. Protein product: CASSATTSGRTDTQYF. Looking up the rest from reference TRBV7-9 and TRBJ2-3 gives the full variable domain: DTGVSQNPRHKITKRGQNVTFRCDPISEHNRLYWYRQTLGQGPEFLTYFQNEAQLEKSRLLSDRFSAERPKGSFSTLEIQRTEQGDSAMYLCASSATTSGRTDTQYFGPGTRLTVL.

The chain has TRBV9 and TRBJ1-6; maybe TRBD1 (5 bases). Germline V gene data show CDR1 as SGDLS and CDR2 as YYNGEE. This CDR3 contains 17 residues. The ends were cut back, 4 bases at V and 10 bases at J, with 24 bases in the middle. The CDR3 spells CASSPRGGQAWGSPLHF. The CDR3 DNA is TGTGCCAGCAGCCCACGGGGCGGGCAGGCGTGGGGGTCACCCCTCCACTTT. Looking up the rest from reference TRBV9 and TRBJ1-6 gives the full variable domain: DSGVTQTPKHLITATGQRVTLRCSPRSGDLSVYWYQQSLDQGLQFLIQYYNGEERAKGNILERFSAQQFPDLHSELNLSSLELGDSALYFCASSPRGGQAWGSPLHFGNGTRLTVT.

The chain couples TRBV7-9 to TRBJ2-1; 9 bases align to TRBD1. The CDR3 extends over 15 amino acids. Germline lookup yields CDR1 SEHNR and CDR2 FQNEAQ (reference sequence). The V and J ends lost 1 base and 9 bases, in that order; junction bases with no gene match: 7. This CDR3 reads CASSLGGTGSTEQFF. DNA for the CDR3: TGTGCCAGCAGCTTAGGGGGGACAGGGAGTACTGAGCAGTTCTTC.

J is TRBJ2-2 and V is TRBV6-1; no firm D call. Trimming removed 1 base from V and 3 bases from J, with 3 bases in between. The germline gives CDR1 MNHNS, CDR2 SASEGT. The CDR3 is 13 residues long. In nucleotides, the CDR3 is TGTGCCAGCAGTGAAGGGGACACCGGGGAGCTGTTTTTT. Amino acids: CASSEGDTGELFF.

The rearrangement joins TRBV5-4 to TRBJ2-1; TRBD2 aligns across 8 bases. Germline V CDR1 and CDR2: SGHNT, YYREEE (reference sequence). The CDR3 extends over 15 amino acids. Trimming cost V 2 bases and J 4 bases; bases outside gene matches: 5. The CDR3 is CASSFVSSGYNEQFF. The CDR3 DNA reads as TGTGCCAGCAGCTTTGTCTCTAGCGGGTACAATGAGCAGTTCTTC.

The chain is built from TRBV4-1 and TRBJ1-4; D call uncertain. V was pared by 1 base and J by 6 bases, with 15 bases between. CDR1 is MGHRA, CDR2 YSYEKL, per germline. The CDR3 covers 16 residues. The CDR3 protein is CASSQVGKGYDEKLFF. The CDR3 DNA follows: TGCGCCAGCAGCCAAGTAGGGAAAGGGTACGATGAAAAACTGTTTTTT.

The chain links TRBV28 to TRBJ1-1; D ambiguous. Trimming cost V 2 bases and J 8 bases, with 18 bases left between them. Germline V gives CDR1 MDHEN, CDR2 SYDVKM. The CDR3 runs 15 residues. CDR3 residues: CASSLRSYPPPEAFF. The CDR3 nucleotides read TGTGCCAGCAGTTTAAGGAGTTATCCACCTCCCGAAGCTTTCTTT.

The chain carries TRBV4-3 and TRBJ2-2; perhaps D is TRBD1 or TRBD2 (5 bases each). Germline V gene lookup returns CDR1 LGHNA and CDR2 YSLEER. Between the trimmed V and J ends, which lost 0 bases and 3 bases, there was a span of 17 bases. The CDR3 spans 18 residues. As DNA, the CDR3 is TGCGCCAGCAGCCAAGAGTGGGGACGTCGGTCCCACACCGGGGAGCTGTTTTTT. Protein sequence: CASSQEWGRRSHTGELFF.

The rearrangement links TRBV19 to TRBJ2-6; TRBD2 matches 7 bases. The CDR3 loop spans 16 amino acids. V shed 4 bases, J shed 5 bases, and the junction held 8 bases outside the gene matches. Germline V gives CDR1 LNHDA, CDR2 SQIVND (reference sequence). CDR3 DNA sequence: TGTGCCAGTAGTACCGAGGGGAGGGGTTGGGCCAACGTCCTGACTTTC. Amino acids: CASSTEGRGWANVLTF.

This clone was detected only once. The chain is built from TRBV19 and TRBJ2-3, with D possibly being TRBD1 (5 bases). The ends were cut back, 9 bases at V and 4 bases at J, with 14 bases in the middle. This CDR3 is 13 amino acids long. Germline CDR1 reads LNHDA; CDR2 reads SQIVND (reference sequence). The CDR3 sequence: CASRTSGSDTQYF. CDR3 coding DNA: TGTGCCAGCAGAACCTCAGGGTCAGATACGCAGTATTTT.

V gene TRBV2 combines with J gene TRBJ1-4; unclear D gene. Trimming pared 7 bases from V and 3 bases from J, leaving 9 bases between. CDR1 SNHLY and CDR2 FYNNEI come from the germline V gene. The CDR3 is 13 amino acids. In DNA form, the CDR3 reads TGTGCCAGCAAAGGTGAATCTAATGAAAAACTGTTTTTT. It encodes CASKGESNEKLFF.

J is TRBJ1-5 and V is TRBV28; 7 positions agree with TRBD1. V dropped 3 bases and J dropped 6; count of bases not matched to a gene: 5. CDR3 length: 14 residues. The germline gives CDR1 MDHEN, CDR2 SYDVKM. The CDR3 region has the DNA TGTGCCAGCAGTTTTGACAGGGCCACTCAGCCCCAGCATTTT. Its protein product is CASSFDRATQPQHF.

CDR3: CASSYRDRYLVGEQYF. The CDR3 DNA reads TGTGCCAGCAGTTACCGGGACAGATATCTCGTAGGCGAGCAGTACTTC. V is TRBV6-5 and J is TRBJ2-7, with 7 bases identical to TRBD1. J was trimmed by 6 bases and V by 2 bases; bases with no gene match: 13. Per germline, CDR1 MNHEY and CDR2 SVGAGI. There are 16 residues in the CDR3.

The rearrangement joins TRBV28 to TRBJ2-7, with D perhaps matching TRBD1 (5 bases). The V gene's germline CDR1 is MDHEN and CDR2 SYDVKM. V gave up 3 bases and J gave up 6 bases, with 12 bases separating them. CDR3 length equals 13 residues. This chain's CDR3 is CASSFPGIPEQYF. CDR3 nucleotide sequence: TGTGCCAGCAGTTTTCCAGGGATCCCCGAGCAGTACTTC.